The sample holds a few counts of the clone carrying this TCR beta chain. The antigen is not known. The sample belongs to a study of cytomegalovirus exposure and HLA in healthy donors. The primer mix had 60 Vbeta and 13 Jbeta primers. Repertoires were generated with immunoSEQ multiplex PCR, while TCRdb's copy carries only in-frame clones and drops some. The top ten hold around 1.3% of the sample, which has some 110,000 clones, less than 80% seen once. CDR3 length: 14 amino acids. General study points: Altogether, 160 or so TCR beta chains were recorded as cytomegalovirus-associated.

The specimen was PBMCs. The gene calls are TRBV21-1 and TRBJ2-2; the table assigns TRBD1, which was not confirmed against the DNA. TRBV21-1 is a pseudogene segment. This receptor was obtained from a man younger than 45 in good health and CMV-seronegative. For the CDR3, the DNA is TGTGCCAGCAGCCTAGGACAGGGGGCCGGGGAGCTGTTTTTT. Its translation: CASSLGQGAGELFF.